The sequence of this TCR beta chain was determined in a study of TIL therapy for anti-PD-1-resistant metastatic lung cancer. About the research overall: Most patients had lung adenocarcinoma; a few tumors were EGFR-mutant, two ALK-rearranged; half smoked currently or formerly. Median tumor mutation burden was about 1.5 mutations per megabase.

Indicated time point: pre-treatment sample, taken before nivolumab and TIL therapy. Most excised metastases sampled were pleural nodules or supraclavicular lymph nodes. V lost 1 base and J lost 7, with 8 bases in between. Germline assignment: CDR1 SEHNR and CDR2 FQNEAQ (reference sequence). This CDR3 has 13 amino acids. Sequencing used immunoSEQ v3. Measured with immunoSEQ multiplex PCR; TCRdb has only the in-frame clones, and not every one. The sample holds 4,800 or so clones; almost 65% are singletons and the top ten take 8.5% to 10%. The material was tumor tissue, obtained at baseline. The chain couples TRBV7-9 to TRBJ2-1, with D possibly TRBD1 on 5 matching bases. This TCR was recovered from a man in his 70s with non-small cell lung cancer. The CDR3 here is CASSLGQGNEQFF. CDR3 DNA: TGTGCCAGCAGCTTAGGCCAGGGAAATGAGCAGTTCTTC.